The present T cell receptor beta chain was sequenced within a study of cytomegalovirus exposure and HLA in healthy donors. A multiplex PCR was run with 60 Vbeta primers and 13 Jbeta primers. Here immunoSEQ multiplex PCR was the method, and the copy in TCRdb shows in-frame clones only, minus some. This table has about 150,000 clones, 79% appearing once. The CDR3 runs 12 residues. V shed 3 bases and J shed 5 bases, with 5 bases lying between them. Germline V CDR1 and CDR2: SGHAT, FQNNGV. The material sequenced was PBMCs. This chain links TRBV11-2 with TRBJ2-1; D gene ambiguous. The sequence was obtained from a man in his fifties or sixties in good health and CMV-seropositive. In nucleotides, the CDR3 is TGTGCCAGCAGCTTCCAAAACAATGAGCAGTTCTTC. Residues: CASSFQNNEQFF.